This TCR beta chain was captured by sequencing in a study of beta chain features in type 1 diabetes. General study points: A potential influence of HLA type upon TCRB rearrangement remained unresolved herein. All four CD4+ subsets of Type 1 diabetes patients contained TCRB CDR3s that were moderately but significantly shorter. In the patient group, naive, central memory and Treg TCRB repertoires seemed more alike than in the healthy donor group.

A note on this clone: Its antigen is not identified.

Sequencing targeted expressed TCRB transcripts, as all isolated RNA had been reverse transcribed. Naive, central memory and regulatory T cell samples produced a mean of about 4 million reads. Repertoires were generated with immunoSEQ multiplex PCR, while TCRdb's copy carries only in-frame clones and drops some. The profile shows about 250,000 clones, about 14% of them singletons. CDR3 size: 12 residues. Germline loops: CDR1 LGHNT, CDR2 FRNRAP. V lost 6 bases and J 8 bases, leaving 13 bases between the germline ends. This clonotype was obtained from a woman aged 40 to 50 in good health. The chain joins TRBV12-5 to TRBJ1-2; D gene unclear. The sequenced material came from naive CD4+ T cells from blood. CDR3 sequence (DNA): TGTGCTAGTGGCCCCGAGGCGCGAGGCTACACCTTC. It is translated as CASGPEARGYTF.